This T cell receptor (beta chain) was profiled in a study of blood T cell repertoires in COVID-19. Whole-study context: Acute-phase and convalescent COVID-19 samples originated in the United States, Italy and Spain. PBMCs, B-cell-depleted T cells, or T cells were the source of the cDNA or gDNA that made up the material.

V lost 3 bases to trimming and J lost 0 bases, with 3 bases between them. Germline V lookup: CDR1 MNHNS, CDR2 SASEGT. The CDR3 loop spans 13 amino acids. Repertoires were generated with immunoSEQ multiplex PCR, while TCRdb's copy carries only in-frame clones and drops some. The data show some 350,000 clones, with 80% to 90% seen just once and about 5% held by the top ten. Which cohort a participant joined came from the clinical history participants gave. Cohort 3 donors counted as recovered after two negative PCRs, clearance, or resolved symptoms. The TCR comes from a man aged 25-40 years who had recovered from COVID-19. Sequenced input: PBMCs or T cells enriched from blood (not recorded which). The chain uses TRBV6-1 and TRBJ1-5, with D hard to call. This CDR3 reads CASSDGSNQPQHF. CDR3 coding DNA: TGTGCCAGCAGTGACGGTAGCAATCAGCCCCAGCATTTT.